Below, one T cell receptor beta chain is given with its context. The target antigen is unknown. Genomic DNA (from each subset) was split evenly across several immunoSEQ plates. Profiling relied on immunoSEQ multiplex PCR, and the TCRdb table lists in-frame clones only, not all of them. The repertoire holds roughly 760,000 clones, with less than 85% as singletons. The data were taken from a study of shared clonotypes between healthy human individuals. Study-wide context: Three CD4 naive, three CD4 memory, two CD8 naive and one CD8 memory plate were used per donor. Findings and caveats of the study: Generation probability values for non-shared clonotypes were lower than those for clonotypes shared by all four donors.

The CDR3 runs 18 residues. Germline CDR1 LNHDA, CDR2 SQIVND (reference sequence). V shed 5 bases, J shed 2 bases, and the junction held 16 bases outside the gene matches. Every one of the donors was a Caucasian adult that lived in Nashville, Tennessee. Source material: memory CD4+ T cells sorted from blood. The subset: CD45RA-negative fraction. The receptor was derived from a woman in her 30s in good health. The chain carries TRBV19 and TRBJ1-1; 8 positions match TRBD1. As DNA, the CDR3 is TGTGCCAGTAGTCCCTTCTCGGGACAGGCAACGGGAAACACTGAAGCTTTCTTT. Translation gives CASSPFSGQATGNTEAFF.